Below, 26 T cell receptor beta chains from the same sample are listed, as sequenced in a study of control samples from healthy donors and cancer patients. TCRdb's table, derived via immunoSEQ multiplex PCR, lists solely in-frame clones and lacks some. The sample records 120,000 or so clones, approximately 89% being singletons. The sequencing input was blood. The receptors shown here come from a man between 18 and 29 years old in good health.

The CDR3 is CASSDGANYGYTF. In nucleotides, the CDR3 is TGCGCCAGCAGTGACGGAGCTAACTATGGCTACACCTTC. The chain has TRBV10-2 and TRBJ1-2; D unclear. Looked up from germline, CDR1 is WSHSY and CDR2 is SAAADI. Trimming took 3 bases from V and 0 from J, leaving 5 bases between them. CDR3 length: 13 amino acids.

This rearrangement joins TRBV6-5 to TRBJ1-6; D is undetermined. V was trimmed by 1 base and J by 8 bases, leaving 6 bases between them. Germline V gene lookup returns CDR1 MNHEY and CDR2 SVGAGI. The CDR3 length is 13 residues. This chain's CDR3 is CASSYLVDSPLHF. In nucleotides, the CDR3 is TGTGCCAGCAGTTACTTGGTAGATTCACCCCTCCACTTT.

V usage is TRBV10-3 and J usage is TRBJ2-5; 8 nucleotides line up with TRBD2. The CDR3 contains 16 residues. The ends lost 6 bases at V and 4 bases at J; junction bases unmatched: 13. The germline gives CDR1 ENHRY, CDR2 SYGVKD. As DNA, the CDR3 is TGTGCCATCAGCGAGACCGGACGGGGGGGCGGAGAGACCCAGTACTTC. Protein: CAISETGRGGGETQYF.

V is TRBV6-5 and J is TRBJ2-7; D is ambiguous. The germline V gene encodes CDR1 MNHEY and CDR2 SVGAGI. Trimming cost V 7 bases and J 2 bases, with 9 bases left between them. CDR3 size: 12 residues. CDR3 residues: CASKDHTYEQYF. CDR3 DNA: TGTGCCAGCAAAGACCACACCTACGAGCAGTACTTC.

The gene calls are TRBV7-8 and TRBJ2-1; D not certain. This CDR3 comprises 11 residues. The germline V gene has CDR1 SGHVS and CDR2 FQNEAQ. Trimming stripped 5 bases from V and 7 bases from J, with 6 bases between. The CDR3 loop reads CASSPGNEQFF. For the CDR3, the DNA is TGTGCCAGCAGCCCTGGAAATGAGCAGTTCTTC.

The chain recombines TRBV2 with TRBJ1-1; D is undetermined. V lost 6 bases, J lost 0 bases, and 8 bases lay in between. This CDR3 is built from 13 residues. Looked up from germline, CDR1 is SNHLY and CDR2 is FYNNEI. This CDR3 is CASRDLVNTEAFF. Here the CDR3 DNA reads TGTGCCAGCAGGGACTTGGTGAACACTGAAGCTTTCTTT.

In DNA, the CDR3 is TGTGCCAGCAGCTTAGTCACGGGGTTCCTGGGGGAGGGCAATCAGCCCCAGCATTTT. Protein product: CASSLVTGFLGEGNQPQHF. V usage is TRBV7-9 and J usage is TRBJ1-5; D might be TRBD1 (5 bases). The CDR3 is 19 amino acids. Looked up from germline, CDR1 is SEHNR and CDR2 is FQNEAQ (reference sequence). Between the trimmed V and J ends, which lost 1 base and 2 bases, there was a span of 21 bases. Full variable domain (rest looked up from reference TRBV7-9 and TRBJ1-5): DTGVSQNPRHKITKRGQNVTFRCDPISEHNRLYWYRQTLGQGPEFLTYFQNEAQLEKSRLLSDRFSAERPKGSFSTLEIQRTEQGDSAMYLCASSLVTGFLGEGNQPQHFGDGTRLSIL.

CDR3 protein: CASSPRTGRFSYEQYF. In nucleotides, the CDR3 is TGTGCCAGCAGCCCCCGGACAGGGCGCTTCTCCTACGAGCAGTACTTC. The J gene is TRBJ2-7, the V gene TRBV14, with 8 nucleotides matching TRBD1. This CDR3 is built from 16 residues. After removal of 4 bases from V and 0 bases from J, the junction contained 8 bases not matched to a gene. Germline CDR1 and CDR2: SGHDN and FVKESK.

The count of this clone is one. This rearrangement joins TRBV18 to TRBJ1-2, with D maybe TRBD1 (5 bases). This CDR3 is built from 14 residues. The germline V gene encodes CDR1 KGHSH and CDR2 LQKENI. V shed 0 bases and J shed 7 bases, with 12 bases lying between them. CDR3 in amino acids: CASSPPSGIGGYTF. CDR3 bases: TGTGCCAGCTCACCACCATCAGGGATCGGTGGCTACACCTTC.

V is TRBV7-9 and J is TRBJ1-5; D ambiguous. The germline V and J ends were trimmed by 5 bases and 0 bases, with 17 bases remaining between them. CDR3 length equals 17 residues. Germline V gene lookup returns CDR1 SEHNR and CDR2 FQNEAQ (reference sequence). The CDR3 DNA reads TGTGCCAGCAGCCACTGGGAGCTAGACGCTAGCAATCAGCCCCAGCATTTT. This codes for CASSHWELDASNQPQHF.

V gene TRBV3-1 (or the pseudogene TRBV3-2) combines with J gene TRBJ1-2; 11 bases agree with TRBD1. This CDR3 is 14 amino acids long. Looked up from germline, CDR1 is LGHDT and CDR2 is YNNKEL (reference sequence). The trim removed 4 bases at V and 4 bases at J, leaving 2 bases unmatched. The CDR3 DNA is TGTGCCAGCAGCCGGGACAGGGGGATCTATGGCTACACCTTC. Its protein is CASSRDRGIYGYTF.

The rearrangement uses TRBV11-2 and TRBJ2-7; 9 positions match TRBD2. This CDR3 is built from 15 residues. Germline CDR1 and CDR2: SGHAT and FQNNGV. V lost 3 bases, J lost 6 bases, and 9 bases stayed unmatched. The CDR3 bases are TGTGCCAGCAGCTTGTCTAGCGGGGCCCTCTTCGAGCAGTACTTC. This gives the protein CASSLSSGALFEQYF. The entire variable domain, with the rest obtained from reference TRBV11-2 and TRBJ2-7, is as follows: EAGVAQSPRYKIIEKRQSVAFWCNPISGHATLYWYQQILGQGPKLLIQFQNNGVVDDSQLPKDRFSAERLKGVDSTLKIQPAKLEDSAVYLCASSLSSGALFEQYFGPGTRLTVT.

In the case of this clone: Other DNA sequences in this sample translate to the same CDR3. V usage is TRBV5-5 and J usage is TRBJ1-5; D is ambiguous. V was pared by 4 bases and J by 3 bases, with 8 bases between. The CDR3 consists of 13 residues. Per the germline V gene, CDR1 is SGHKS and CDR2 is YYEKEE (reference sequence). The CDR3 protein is CASSPGPNQPQHF. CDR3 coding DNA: TGTGCCAGCAGCCCGGGTCCCAATCAGCCCCAGCATTTT.

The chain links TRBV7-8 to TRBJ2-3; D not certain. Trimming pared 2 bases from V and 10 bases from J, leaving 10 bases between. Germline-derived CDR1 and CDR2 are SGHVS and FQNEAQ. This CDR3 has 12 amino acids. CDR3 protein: CASSLSMQAQYF. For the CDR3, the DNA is TGTGCCAGCAGCTTAAGCATGCAGGCGCAGTATTTT.

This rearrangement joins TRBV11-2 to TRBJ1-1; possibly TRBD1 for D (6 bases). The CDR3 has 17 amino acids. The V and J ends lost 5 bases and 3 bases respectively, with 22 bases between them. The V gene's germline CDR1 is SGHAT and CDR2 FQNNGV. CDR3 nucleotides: TGTGCCAGCAGCCCCGGGAGGACGAACGAGGGGGACACTGAAGCTTTCTTT. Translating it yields CASSPGRTNEGDTEAFF.

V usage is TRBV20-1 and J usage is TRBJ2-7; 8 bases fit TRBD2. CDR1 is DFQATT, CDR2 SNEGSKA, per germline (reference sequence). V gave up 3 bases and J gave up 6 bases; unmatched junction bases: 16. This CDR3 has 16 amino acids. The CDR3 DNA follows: TGCAGTGCTAGTCCCAGCGGGGGATTTAGCGCGGGCGAGCAGTACTTC. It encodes CSASPSGGFSAGEQYF.

Written as DNA, the CDR3 is TGTGCCAGCGGGGCCGGGACAGGGAAAGCAGAGACCCAGTACTTC. Encoded protein: CASGAGTGKAETQYF. The chain couples TRBV2 to TRBJ2-5; 9 nucleotides agree with TRBD1. The CDR3 contains 15 residues. Germline values: CDR1 SNHLY, CDR2 FYNNEI. V was pared by 8 bases and J by 4 bases, with 11 bases of the junction left unmatched.

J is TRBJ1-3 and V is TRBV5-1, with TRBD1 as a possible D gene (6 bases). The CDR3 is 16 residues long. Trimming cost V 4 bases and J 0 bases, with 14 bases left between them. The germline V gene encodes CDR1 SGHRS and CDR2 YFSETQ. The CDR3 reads CASSAMGQASGNTIYF. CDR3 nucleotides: TGCGCCAGCAGCGCCATGGGACAAGCCTCTGGAAACACCATATATTTT.

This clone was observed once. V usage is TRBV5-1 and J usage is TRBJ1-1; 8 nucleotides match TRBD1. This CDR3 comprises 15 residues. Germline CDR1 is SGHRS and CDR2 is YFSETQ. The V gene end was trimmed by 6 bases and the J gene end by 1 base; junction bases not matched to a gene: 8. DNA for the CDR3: TGCGCCAGCAAAAGGACAGGGCCTTGGAACACTGAAGCTTTCTTT. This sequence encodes CASKRTGPWNTEAFF.

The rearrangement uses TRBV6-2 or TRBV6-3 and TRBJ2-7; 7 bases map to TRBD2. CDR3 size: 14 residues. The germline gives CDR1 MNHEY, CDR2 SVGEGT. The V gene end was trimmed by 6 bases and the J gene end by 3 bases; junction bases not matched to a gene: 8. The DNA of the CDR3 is TGTGCCAGCAGCGGGGGAGGGGCCCACTACGAGCAGTACTTC. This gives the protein CASSGGGAHYEQYF.

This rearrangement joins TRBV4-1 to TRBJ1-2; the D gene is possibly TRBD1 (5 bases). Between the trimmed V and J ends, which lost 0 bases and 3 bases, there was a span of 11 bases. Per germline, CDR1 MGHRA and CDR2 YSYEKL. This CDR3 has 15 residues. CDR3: CASSQDRAGYYGYTF. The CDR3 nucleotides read TGCGCCAGCAGCCAAGATCGCGCAGGGTACTATGGCTACACCTTC.

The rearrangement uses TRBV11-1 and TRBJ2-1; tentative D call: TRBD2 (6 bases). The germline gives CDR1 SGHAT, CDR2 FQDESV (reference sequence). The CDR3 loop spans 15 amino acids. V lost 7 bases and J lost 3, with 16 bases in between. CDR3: CASNKDYLNYNEQFF. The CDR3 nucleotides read TGTGCCAGCAACAAGGACTACCTAAACTACAATGAGCAGTTCTTC.

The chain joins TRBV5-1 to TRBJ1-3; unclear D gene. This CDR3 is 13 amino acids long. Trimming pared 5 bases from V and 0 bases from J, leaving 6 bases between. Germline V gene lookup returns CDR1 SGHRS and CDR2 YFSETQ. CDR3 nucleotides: TGCGCCAGCAGTGATCTCTCTGGAAACACCATATATTTT. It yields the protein CASSDLSGNTIYF. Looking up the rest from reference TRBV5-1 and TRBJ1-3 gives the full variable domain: KAGVTQTPRYLIKTRGQQVTLSCSPISGHRSVSWYQQTPGQGLQFLFEYFSETQRNKGNFPGRFSGRQFSNSRSEMNVSTLELGDSALYLCASSDLSGNTIYFGEGSWLTVV.

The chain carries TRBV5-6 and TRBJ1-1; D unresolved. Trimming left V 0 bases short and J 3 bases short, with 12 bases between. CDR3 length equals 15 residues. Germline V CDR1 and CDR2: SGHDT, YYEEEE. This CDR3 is CASSLGPDRHTEAFF. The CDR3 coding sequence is TGTGCCAGCAGCTTGGGACCAGATCGTCACACTGAAGCTTTCTTT.

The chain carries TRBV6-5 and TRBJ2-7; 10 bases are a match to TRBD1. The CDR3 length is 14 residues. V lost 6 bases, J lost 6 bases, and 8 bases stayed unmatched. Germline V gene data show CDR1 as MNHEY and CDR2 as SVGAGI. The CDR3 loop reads CASRAGTGAGEQYF. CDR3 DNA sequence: TGTGCCAGCAGGGCCGGGACAGGGGCTGGCGAGCAGTACTTC.

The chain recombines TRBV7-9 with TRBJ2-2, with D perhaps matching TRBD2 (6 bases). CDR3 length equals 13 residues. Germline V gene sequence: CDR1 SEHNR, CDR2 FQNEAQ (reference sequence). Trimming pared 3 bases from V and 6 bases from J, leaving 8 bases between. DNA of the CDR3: TGTGCCAGCAGCTTGGGGGGAGCCGGGGAGCTGTTTTTT. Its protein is CASSLGGAGELFF.